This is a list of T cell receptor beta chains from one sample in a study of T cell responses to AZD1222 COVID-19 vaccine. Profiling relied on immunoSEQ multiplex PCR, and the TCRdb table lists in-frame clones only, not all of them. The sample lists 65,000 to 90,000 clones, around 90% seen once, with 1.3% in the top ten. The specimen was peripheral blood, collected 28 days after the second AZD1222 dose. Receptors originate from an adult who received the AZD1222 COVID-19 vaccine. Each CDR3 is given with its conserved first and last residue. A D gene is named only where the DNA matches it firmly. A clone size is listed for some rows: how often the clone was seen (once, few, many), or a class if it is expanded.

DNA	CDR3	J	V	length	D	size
TGTGCCAGCTCACTGGTCAGGGGATCCACTAATGAAAAACTGTTTTTT	CASSLVRGSTNEKLFF	TRBJ1-4	TRBV18	16	.	.
TGTGCCAGCAGCTTGACAGGGGATGAAAAACTGTTTTTT	CASSLTGDEKLFF	TRBJ1-4	TRBV7-9	13	TRBD1	.
TGTGCCAGCAGACGTGACAGGGTCGATCAGCCCCAGCATTTT	CASRRDRVDQPQHF	TRBJ1-5	TRBV3-1/TRBV3-2	14	TRBD1	.
TGTGCCAGCAGCTTTTTCCCAACCGAAACGGACTCCTACGAGCAGTACTTC	CASSFFPTETDSYEQYF	TRBJ2-7	TRBV7-2	17	.	once
TGCAGCGTTGAAGTGGTTAGGGAACCCCTAAACTATGGCTACACCTTC	CSVEVVREPLNYGYTF	TRBJ1-2	TRBV29-1	16	.	.
TGTGCCAGCAGCCGTGGACAGATTGAAGCTTTCTTT	CASSRGQIEAFF	TRBJ1-1	TRBV3-1/TRBV3-2	12	.	.
TGTGCCAGCAGCGACCCCGCAGCGGGAGTCTCCTACAATGAGCAGTTCTTC	CASSDPAAGVSYNEQFF	TRBJ2-1	TRBV9	17	TRBD2	.
TGTGCCAGCAGCCTGGAGGCCTCCTACAATGAGCAGTTCTTC	CASSLEASYNEQFF	TRBJ2-1	TRBV6-5	14	.	once
TGTGCCAGCTCACCAAGAACAACAGGCTACAATGAGCAGTTCTTC	CASSPRTTGYNEQFF	TRBJ2-1	TRBV18	15	.	.
TGCAGCGTTGCGGGGGAAGCCAGGGAAGCTTTCTTT	CSVAGEAREAFF	TRBJ1-1	TRBV29-1	12	.	.
TGTGCCTGGAGGCCTGGGGGGAGAGAAAAACTGTTTTTT	CAWRPGGREKLFF	TRBJ1-4	TRBV30	13	.	.
TGTGCCAGCAGCGTGATGCTAAGAAACACCGGGGAGCTGTTTTTT	CASSVMLRNTGELFF	TRBJ2-2	TRBV7-9	15	.	.
TGTGCCAGCAGCTTGGAACGGAGCTCCTATAATTCACCCCTCCACTTT	CASSLERSSYNSPLHF	TRBJ1-6	TRBV5-6	16	.	.
TGCGCCAGCAGCTTGGTAGCACAGGGGGCGAACACTGAAGCTTTCTTT	CASSLVAQGANTEAFF	TRBJ1-1	TRBV5-1	16	TRBD1	.
TGTGCCAGCAGCCACGGGAAGAACACCGGGGAGCTGTTTTTT	CASSHGKNTGELFF	TRBJ2-2	TRBV13	14	.	.
TGCGCCAGCAGCTTGGGCTCAAGGGGGAACACTGAAGCTTTCTTT	CASSLGSRGNTEAFF	TRBJ1-1	TRBV5-1	15	.	.
TGCAGCGTTGAAGGGGACAGGGGGGAGACCCAGTACTTC	CSVEGDRGETQYF	TRBJ2-5	TRBV29-1	13	TRBD1	.
TGTGCCAGCACCTCCAGTTCGGCAGCACAAGAGACCCAGTACTTC	CASTSSSAAQETQYF	TRBJ2-5	TRBV28	15	.	.
TGTGCCAGCAGCGCAGGACAGTACGGTGGAAACACCATATATTTT	CASSAGQYGGNTIYF	TRBJ1-3	TRBV9	15	.	.
TGTGCCAGCAGCACAGGGGCTAGCTCCTATAATTCACCCCTCCACTTT	CASSTGASSYNSPLHF	TRBJ1-6	TRBV7-2	16	TRBD1	.
TGTGCCTGGAGTTTGGGCCACGTCGATGGCTACACCTTC	CAWSLGHVDGYTF	TRBJ1-2	TRBV30	13	.	.
TGTGCCAGCAGCATTCGGGGTTTCGTGGCTTTCTTT	CASSIRGFVAFF	TRBJ1-1	TRBV21-1	12	.	.
TGTGCCAGCTCAGTCCAGTACGAGCAGTACTTC	CASSVQYEQYF	TRBJ2-7	TRBV18	11	.	.
TGCGCCAGCAGCCAATCTATTAGCGGGATTAAGGGACCAGATACGCAGTATTTT	CASSQSISGIKGPDTQYF	TRBJ2-3	TRBV4-1	18	TRBD2	.
TGTGCCAGCAGCTTAGAGGGAGGGCCTACAGGTGAGCAGTTCTTC	CASSLEGGPTGEQFF	TRBJ2-1	TRBV5-4	15	TRBD2	few
TGTGCCAGCGGAAGTGGGACTAACACCGGGGAGCTGTTTTTT	CASGSGTNTGELFF	TRBJ2-2	TRBV9	14	.	few
TGTGCCAGCAGTGACTCAAGCGTGATCGCCTACAATGAGCAGTTCTTC	CASSDSSVIAYNEQFF	TRBJ2-1	TRBV6-4	16	.	.
TGTGCCAGCAGCCCGGGGGGAGCGGGACTAACCTACGAGCAGTACTTC	CASSPGGAGLTYEQYF	TRBJ2-7	TRBV5-4	16	TRBD2	.
TGTGCCAGCAGTGGAGGTCCCTCTAGCACAGATACGCAGTATTTT	CASSGGPSSTDTQYF	TRBJ2-3	TRBV2	15	.	.
TGTGCCAGCAGCTTAGAGACAAGGGGGGAATACTACACCTTC	CASSLETRGEYYTF	TRBJ1-2	TRBV11-2	14	.	few